This T cell receptor beta chain stems from a study of graft-versus-host responses after intestinal transplantation. For the study at large: Multivisceral, liver-intestinal, or isolated intestinal transplants were performed in recipients. Recipients across the board were started on anti-thymocyte globulin induction, then kept on tacrolimus and steroids for about 3 years.

Study-level results: Early after transplant, HvG clones declined as circulating GvH clones peaked.

With regard to this clone: The antigen is not known.

Profiling relied on immunoSEQ multiplex PCR, and the TCRdb table lists in-frame clones only, not all of them. The sample holds about 81,000 clones; about 89% are singletons and the top ten take approximately 0.34%. The receptor comes from a human donor who received an intestinal transplant. The source was unstimulated CD4+ T cells sorted from spleen or lymph node cells, collected before intestinal transplant.

CDR3 amino acids: CAWKAGNEKLFF. CDR3 nucleotide sequence: TGTGCCTGGAAGGCAGGGAATGAAAAACTGTTTTTT. The J gene is TRBJ1-4, the V gene TRBV30; tentatively, D is TRBD1 (5 bases). From germline, CDR1 is GTSNPN and CDR2 SVGIG (reference sequence). V lost 4 bases, J lost 5 bases, and 8 bases lay in between. This CDR3 region has 12 residues.